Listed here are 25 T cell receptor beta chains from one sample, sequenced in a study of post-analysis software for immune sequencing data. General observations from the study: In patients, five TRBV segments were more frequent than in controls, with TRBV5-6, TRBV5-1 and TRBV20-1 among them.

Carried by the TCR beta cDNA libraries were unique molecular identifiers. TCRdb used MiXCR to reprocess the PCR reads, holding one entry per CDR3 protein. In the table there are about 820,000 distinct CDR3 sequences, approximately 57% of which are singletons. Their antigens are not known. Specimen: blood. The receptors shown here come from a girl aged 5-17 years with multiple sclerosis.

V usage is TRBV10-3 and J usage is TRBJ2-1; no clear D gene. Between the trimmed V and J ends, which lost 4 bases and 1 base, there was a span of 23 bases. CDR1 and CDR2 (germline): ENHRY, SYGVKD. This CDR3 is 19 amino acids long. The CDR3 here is CAISGPSVTSSQSYNEQFF. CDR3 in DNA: TGTGCCATCAGTGGACCGAGCGTAACCTCAAGCCAGTCCTACAATGAGCAGTTCTTC.

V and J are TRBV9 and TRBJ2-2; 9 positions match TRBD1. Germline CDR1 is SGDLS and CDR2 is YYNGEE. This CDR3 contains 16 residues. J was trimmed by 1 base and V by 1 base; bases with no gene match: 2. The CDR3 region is CASSVTGQGNTGELFF. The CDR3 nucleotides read TGTGCCAGCAGCGTAACGGGACAGGGGAACACCGGGGAGCTGTTTTTT.

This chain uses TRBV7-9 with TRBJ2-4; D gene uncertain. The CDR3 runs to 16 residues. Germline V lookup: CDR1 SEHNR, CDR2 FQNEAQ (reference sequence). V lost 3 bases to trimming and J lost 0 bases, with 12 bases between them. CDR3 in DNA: TGTGCCAGCAGCTTCCAGGCAAATCTAGCCAAAAACATTCAGTACTTC. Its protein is CASSFQANLAKNIQYF.

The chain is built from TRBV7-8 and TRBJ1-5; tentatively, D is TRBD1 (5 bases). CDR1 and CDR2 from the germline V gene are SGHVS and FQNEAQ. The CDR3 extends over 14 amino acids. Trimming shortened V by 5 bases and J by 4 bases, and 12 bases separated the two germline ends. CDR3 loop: CASSQRDLNQPQHF. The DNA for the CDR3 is TGTGCCAGCAGCCAACGGGACCTAAATCAGCCCCAGCATTTT.

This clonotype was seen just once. CDR3 sequence reads: CSARPRAGQGIFNEQFF. The DNA of the CDR3 is TGCAGTGCTAGACCCCGGGCAGGCCAGGGCATTTTTAATGAGCAGTTCTTC. The J gene is TRBJ2-1, the V gene TRBV20-1, with D tentatively TRBD1 (5 bases). The V end was cut by 2 bases, the J end by 7 bases, with 24 bases between. Germline-derived CDR1 and CDR2 are DFQATT and SNEGSKA (reference sequence). This CDR3 region has 17 residues.

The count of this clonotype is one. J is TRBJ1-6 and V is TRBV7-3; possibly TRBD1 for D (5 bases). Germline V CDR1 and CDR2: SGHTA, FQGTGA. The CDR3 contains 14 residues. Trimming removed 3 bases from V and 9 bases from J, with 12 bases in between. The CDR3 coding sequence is TGTGCCAGCAGCTTGGGGGAAGGAGGTTCACCCCTCCACTTT. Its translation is CASSLGEGGSPLHF.

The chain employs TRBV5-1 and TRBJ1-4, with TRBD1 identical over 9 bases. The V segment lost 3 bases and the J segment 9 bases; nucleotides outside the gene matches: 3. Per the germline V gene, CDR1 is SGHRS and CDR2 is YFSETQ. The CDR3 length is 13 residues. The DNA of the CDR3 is TGCGCCAGCAGCTCGGGACAGGGACAAAAACTGTTTTTT. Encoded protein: CASSSGQGQKLFF.

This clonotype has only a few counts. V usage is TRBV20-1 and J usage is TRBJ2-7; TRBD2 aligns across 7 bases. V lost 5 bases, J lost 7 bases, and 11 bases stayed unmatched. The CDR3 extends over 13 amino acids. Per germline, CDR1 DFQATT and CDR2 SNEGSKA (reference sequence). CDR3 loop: CSAWDLLAREQYF. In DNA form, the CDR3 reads TGCAGTGCTTGGGACCTACTAGCGAGGGAGCAGTACTTC.

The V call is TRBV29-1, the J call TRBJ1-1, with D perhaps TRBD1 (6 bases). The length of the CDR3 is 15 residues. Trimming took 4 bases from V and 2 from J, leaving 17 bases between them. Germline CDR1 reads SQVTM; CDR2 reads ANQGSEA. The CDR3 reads CSVVALAGDNTEAFF. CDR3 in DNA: TGCAGCGTTGTTGCACTAGCAGGGGATAACACTGAAGCTTTCTTT.

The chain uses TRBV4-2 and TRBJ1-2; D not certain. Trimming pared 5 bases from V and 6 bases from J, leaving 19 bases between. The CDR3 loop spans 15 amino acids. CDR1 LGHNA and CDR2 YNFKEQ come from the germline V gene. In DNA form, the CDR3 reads TGTGCCAGCAGCTTCCGTCACGAGCAGGCGAATGGCTACACCTTC. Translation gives CASSFRHEQANGYTF.

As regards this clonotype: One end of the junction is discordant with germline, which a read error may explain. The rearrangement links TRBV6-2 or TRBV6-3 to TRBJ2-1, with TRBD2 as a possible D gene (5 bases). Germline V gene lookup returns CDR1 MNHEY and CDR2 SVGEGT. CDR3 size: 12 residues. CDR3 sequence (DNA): TGTACCAGCTCCGCAACTAGTCCGGAGCAGTTCTTC. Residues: CTSSATSPEQFF.

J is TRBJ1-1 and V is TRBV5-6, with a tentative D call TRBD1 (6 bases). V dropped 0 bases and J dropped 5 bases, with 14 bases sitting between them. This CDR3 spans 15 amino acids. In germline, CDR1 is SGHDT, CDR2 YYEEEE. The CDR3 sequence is CASSLGTGGQTEAFF. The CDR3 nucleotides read TGTGCCAGCAGCTTGGGGACGGGGGGGCAAACTGAAGCTTTCTTT.

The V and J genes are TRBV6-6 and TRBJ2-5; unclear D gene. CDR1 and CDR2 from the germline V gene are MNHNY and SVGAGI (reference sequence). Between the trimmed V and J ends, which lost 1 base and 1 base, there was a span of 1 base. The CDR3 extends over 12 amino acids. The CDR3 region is CASSYFQETQYF. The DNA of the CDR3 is TGTGCCAGCAGTTACTTCCAAGAGACCCAGTACTTC.

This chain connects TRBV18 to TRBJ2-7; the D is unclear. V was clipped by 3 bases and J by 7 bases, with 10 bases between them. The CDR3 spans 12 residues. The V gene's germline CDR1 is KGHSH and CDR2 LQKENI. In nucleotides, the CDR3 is TGTGCCAGCTCACCGGTCGAGAGAGAGCAGTACTTC. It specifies CASSPVEREQYF.

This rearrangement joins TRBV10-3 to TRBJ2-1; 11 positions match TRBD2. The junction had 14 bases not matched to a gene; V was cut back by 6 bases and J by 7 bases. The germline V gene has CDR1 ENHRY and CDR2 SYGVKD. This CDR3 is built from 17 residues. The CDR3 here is CAIRTFHGTSGSNEQFF. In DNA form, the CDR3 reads TGTGCCATCAGAACTTTCCACGGGACTAGCGGTAGTAATGAGCAGTTCTTC.

DNA for the CDR3: TGTGCCAGCAGCCAAGAAAGGCTAGCGGGGGATACGCAGTATTTT. It is translated as CASSQERLAGDTQYF. The chain is built from TRBV3-1 and TRBJ2-3; 9 bases align to TRBD2. The germline V gene encodes CDR1 LGHDT and CDR2 YNNKEL (reference sequence). This CDR3 comprises 15 residues. V lost 0 bases and J lost 6; bases outside the gene matches: 4.

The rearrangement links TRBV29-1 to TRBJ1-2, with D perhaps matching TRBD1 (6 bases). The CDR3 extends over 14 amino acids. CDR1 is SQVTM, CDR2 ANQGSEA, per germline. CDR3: CAHKDHRDNYGYTF. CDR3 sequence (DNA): TGCGCCCACAAAGATCACAGGGATAACTATGGCTACACCTTC. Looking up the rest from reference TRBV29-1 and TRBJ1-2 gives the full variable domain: SAVISQKPSRDICQRGTSLTIQCQVDSQVTMMFWYRQQPGQSLTLIATANQGSEATYESGFVIDKFPISRPNLTFSTLTVSNMSPEDSSIYLCAHKDHRDNYGYTFGSGTRLTVV.

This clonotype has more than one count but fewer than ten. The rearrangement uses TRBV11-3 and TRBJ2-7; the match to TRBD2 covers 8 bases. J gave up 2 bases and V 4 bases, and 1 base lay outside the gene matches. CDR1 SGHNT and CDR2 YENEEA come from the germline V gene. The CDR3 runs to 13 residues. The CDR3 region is CASSSGGAYEQYF. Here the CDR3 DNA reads TGTGCCAGCAGCTCGGGAGGGGCCTACGAGCAGTACTTC.

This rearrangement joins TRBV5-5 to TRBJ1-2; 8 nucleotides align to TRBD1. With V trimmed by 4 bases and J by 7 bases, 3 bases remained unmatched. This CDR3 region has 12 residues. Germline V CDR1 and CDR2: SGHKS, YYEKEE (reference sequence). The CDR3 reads CASSRTGLGYTF. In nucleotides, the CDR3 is TGTGCCAGCAGCCGGACAGGGCTTGGCTACACCTTC.

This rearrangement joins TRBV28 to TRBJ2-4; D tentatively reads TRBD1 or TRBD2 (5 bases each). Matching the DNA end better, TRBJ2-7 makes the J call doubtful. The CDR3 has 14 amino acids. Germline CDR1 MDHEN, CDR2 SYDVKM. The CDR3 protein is CASTSPGQAVEQYF. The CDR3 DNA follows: TGTGCCAGCACCAGCCCGGGGCAGGCGGTCGAGCAGTACTTC.

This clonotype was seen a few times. CDR3 sequence (DNA): TGTGCCATCAGTGACCCCGGGACTAGCGACTACGAGCAGTACTTC. Translating it yields CAISDPGTSDYEQYF. V gene TRBV10-3 combines with J gene TRBJ2-7; 10 nucleotides match TRBD2. Germline lookup yields CDR1 ENHRY and CDR2 SYGVKD. This CDR3 has 15 residues. The trim removed 3 bases at V and 3 bases at J, leaving 5 bases unmatched.

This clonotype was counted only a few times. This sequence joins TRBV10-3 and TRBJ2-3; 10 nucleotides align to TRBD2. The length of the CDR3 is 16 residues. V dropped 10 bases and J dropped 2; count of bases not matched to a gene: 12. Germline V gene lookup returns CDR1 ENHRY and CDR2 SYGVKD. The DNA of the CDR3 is TGTGCCAGCACCCCGGCCGGGACTAGCGCCACAGATACGCAGTATTTT. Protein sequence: CASTPAGTSATDTQYF.

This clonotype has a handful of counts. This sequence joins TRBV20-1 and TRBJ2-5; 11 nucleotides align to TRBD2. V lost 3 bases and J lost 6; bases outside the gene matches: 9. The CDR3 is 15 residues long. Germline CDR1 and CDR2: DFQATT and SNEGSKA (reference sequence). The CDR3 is CSARESSGGLKTQYF. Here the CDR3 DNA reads TGCAGTGCTAGGGAGTCTAGCGGGGGGTTGAAGACCCAGTACTTC.

The CDR3 loop is CASSPSEGLDYTF. CDR3 bases: TGTGCCAGCAGCCCTAGTGAAGGGCTTGACTACACCTTC. The chain is built from TRBV7-9 and TRBJ1-2, with no clear D. The V end lost 5 bases, the J end lost 10 bases, and 17 bases lay between the germline ends. The germline V gene encodes CDR1 SEHNR and CDR2 FQNEAQ (reference sequence). The CDR3 sequence is 13 residues long.

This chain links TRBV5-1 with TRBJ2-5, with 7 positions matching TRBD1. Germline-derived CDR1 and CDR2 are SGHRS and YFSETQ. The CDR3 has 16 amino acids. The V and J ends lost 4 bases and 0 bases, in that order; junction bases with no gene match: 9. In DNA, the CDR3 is TGCGCCAGCAGCGAAGGGACAGCAAACTACCAAGAGACCCAGTACTTC. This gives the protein CASSEGTANYQETQYF.